The 19 T cell receptor beta chains below were found in one sample sequenced in a study of T cell changes during pregnancy in multiple sclerosis. Using immunoSEQ multiplex PCR, the repertoire was profiled, and TCRdb retains in-frame clones only, with some absent. The repertoire holds about 97,000 clones, 75% to 95% seen once, with around 0.8% in the top ten. The starting material was peripheral blood, obtained in the second trimester of pregnancy. The receptors originated from a female donor in good health, enrolled as a control in a pregnancy study.

The J gene is TRBJ2-1, the V gene TRBV9; 8 bases line up with TRBD2. Unmatched junction bases numbered 4, after V lost 3 bases and J lost 2 bases. In germline, CDR1 is SGDLS, CDR2 YYNGEE. CDR3 length: 15 amino acids. This CDR3 reads CASSASSGTYNEQFF. The DNA of the CDR3 is TGTGCCAGCAGCGCCAGTAGCGGGACCTACAATGAGCAGTTCTTC.

CDR3 DNA: TGTGCCAGCAGCTTACTGCGGGGTGTGACAGATACGCAGTATTTT. Translation: CASSLLRGVTDTQYF. This chain joins TRBV6-5 and TRBJ2-3, with D possibly matching TRBD2 (6 bases). The ends were cut back, 6 bases at V and 3 bases at J, with 16 bases in the middle. CDR3 length: 15 residues. CDR1 and CDR2 (germline): MNHEY, SVGAGI.

V gene TRBV5-1 combines with J gene TRBJ1-2, with D possibly TRBD1 on 5 matching bases. CDR1 is SGHRS, CDR2 YFSETQ, per germline. Trimming pared 4 bases from V and 3 bases from J, leaving 10 bases between. The CDR3 sequence is 13 residues long. This CDR3 is CASSTGGDYGYTF. The CDR3 nucleotides are TGCGCCAGCAGCACTGGGGGGGACTATGGCTACACCTTC.

The chain recombines TRBV19 with TRBJ1-2; the D gene is possibly TRBD1 (6 bases). The CDR3 loop spans 18 amino acids. The germline CDR1 and CDR2 sequences are LNHDA and SQIVND (reference sequence). Trimming pared 3 bases from V and 1 base from J, leaving 21 bases between. DNA of the CDR3: TGTGCCAGTAGTATTAAACGGACAGCCCTACTACTTAACTATGGCTACACCTTC. Translation gives CASSIKRTALLLNYGYTF.

The rearrangement links TRBV7-2 to TRBJ2-7; 9 positions agree with TRBD1. J lost 3 bases, V lost 4 bases, and 4 bases had no gene match. Germline lookup yields CDR1 SGHTA and CDR2 FQGNSA. This CDR3 region has 14 residues. DNA for the CDR3: TGTGCCAGCAGCTCAGACAGGGGGGGCTACGAGCAGTACTTC. Protein: CASSSDRGGYEQYF.

The rearrangement uses TRBV30 and TRBJ2-6; D is ambiguous. Germline values: CDR1 GTSNPN, CDR2 SVGIG (reference sequence). The CDR3 runs 17 residues. Between the trimmed V and J ends, which lost 5 bases and 1 base, there was a span of 18 bases. CDR3 DNA: TGTGCCTGGTACCGTGGCGGTGGAACTTCTGGGGCCAACGTCCTGACTTTC. Its translation: CAWYRGGGTSGANVLTF. The variable domain in full, with the rest retrieved from reference TRBV30 and TRBJ2-6, is SQTIHQWPATLVQPVGSPLSLECTVEGTSNPNLYWYRQAAGRGLQLLFYSVGIGQISSEVPQNLSASRPQDRQFILSSKKLLLSDSGFYLCAWYRGGGTSGANVLTFGAGSRLTVL.

The J gene is TRBJ2-1, the V gene TRBV11-2; 8 bases map to TRBD1. The length of the CDR3 is 15 residues. Losses at the gene ends were 0 bases for V and 7 bases for J; bases not matched to a gene: 5. Germline V gene sequence: CDR1 SGHAT, CDR2 FQNNGV. CDR3 sequence reads: CASSLDRGRSNEQFF. The CDR3, as DNA: TGTGCCAGCAGCTTAGACAGGGGGCGCAGTAATGAGCAGTTCTTC.

The chain links TRBV7-9 to TRBJ1-4, with D possibly TRBD1 on 6 matching bases. Looked up from germline, CDR1 is SEHNR and CDR2 is FQNEAQ (reference sequence). The CDR3 is made up of 18 amino acids. V lost 1 base, J lost 0 bases, and 15 bases lay in between. CDR3 amino acids: CASSLGGGRTTTNEKLFF. The CDR3 nucleotides read TGTGCCAGCAGCTTAGGGGGGGGGCGTACTACAACTAATGAAAAACTGTTTTTT.

J is TRBJ2-1 and V is TRBV11-3, with D tentatively TRBD2 (6 bases). The CDR3 totals 17 residues. V was pared by 1 base and J by 2 bases, with 15 bases between. Germline V gene sequence: CDR1 SGHNT, CDR2 YENEEA. The DNA of the CDR3 is TGTGCCAGCAGCTTAGGAAAAGGCGCGGGGACCTACAATGAGCAGTTCTTC. It yields the protein CASSLGKGAGTYNEQFF.

The chain combines TRBV7-8 with TRBJ2-3; 8 nucleotides match TRBD1. This CDR3 has 14 residues. V gave up 5 bases and J gave up 8 bases; unmatched junction bases: 9. Looked up from germline, CDR1 is SGHVS and CDR2 is FQNEAQ. CDR3: CASSLGRTGSTQYF. DNA of the CDR3: TGTGCCAGCAGCCTAGGGCGGACAGGGAGTACGCAGTATTTT.

The chain has TRBV5-5 and TRBJ1-4; 8 nucleotides line up with TRBD1. This CDR3 region has 15 residues. Trimming cost V 1 base and J 4 bases; bases outside gene matches: 3. Germline CDR1 and CDR2: SGHKS and YYEKEE (reference sequence). The CDR3 DNA sequence: TGTGCCAGCAGCTTGACAGGGGGAAGTAATGAAAAACTGTTTTTT. This encodes CASSLTGGSNEKLFF.

Only one count was recorded for this clone. This rearrangement joins TRBV6-6 to TRBJ1-2; D gene uncertain. Germline V lookup: CDR1 MNHNY, CDR2 SVGAGI (reference sequence). The CDR3 loop spans 14 amino acids. The V and J ends lost 6 bases and 6 bases respectively, with 17 bases between them. CDR3 sequence: CASSSGFGMDGYTF. CDR3 coding DNA: TGTGCCAGCAGCAGCGGTTTCGGCATGGATGGCTACACCTTC.

The table lists this clone with a few counts. This chain uses TRBV7-2 with TRBJ1-2; a weak D match, TRBD1 (5 bases). The CDR3 consists of 14 residues. The V gene lost 1 base and the J gene lost 6 bases, with 12 bases spanning the gap. The V gene's germline CDR1 is SGHTA and CDR2 FQGNSA. CDR3 residues: CASSLEAGVDGYTF. The CDR3 nucleotides read TGTGCCAGCAGCTTAGAGGCGGGGGTGGATGGCTACACCTTC.

This sequence joins TRBV5-1 and TRBJ2-7, with 13 nucleotides matching TRBD2. The CDR3 extends over 19 amino acids. Germline CDR1 and CDR2: SGHRS and YFSETQ. Unmatched junction bases numbered 11, after V lost 0 bases and J lost 2 bases. DNA for the CDR3: TGCGCCAGCAGCTTGGGTGCCGGGACTAGCGGGACTTATACCTACGAGCAGTACTTC. Amino acid sequence: CASSLGAGTSGTYTYEQYF.

The table lists this clone with a count of one. The CDR3, as DNA: TGTGCCAGCAGTTTTACCACTAGCGGGTCAGGATCCTACAATGAGCAGTTCTTC. This gives the protein CASSFTTSGSGSYNEQFF. This chain links TRBV28 with TRBJ2-1, with 9 positions matching TRBD2. Trimming took 3 bases from V and 1 from J; bases not matched to a gene: 10. Germline V CDR1 and CDR2: MDHEN, SYDVKM. This CDR3 comprises 18 residues.

This chain uses TRBV6-1 with TRBJ2-5; 12 nucleotides match TRBD2. Germline CDR1 reads MNHNS; CDR2 reads SASEGT. The CDR3 covers 15 residues. After removal of 2 bases from V and 2 bases from J, the junction contained 0 bases not matched to a gene. The CDR3: CASSELAGGQETQYF. In nucleotides, the CDR3 is TGTGCCAGCAGTGAACTAGCGGGGGGGCAAGAGACCCAGTACTTC.

This rearrangement joins TRBV18 to TRBJ2-7, with 7 bases fitting TRBD1. The trim removed 0 bases at V and 3 bases at J, leaving 5 bases unmatched. Germline V gene lookup returns CDR1 KGHSH and CDR2 LQKENI. The CDR3 loop spans 15 amino acids. The CDR3 DNA reads as TGTGCCAGCTCACCACCACAGGGGACGAACTACGAGCAGTACTTC. Its protein is CASSPPQGTNYEQYF.

The chain employs TRBV9 and TRBJ2-2; TRBD1 is a possible D gene (6 bases). V was shortened by 3 bases and J by 8 bases, with 23 bases between the two germline ends. Germline assignment: CDR1 SGDLS and CDR2 YYNGEE. The CDR3 is 17 residues long. The CDR3 spells CASSESTGPIQEGELFF. The CDR3 nucleotides read TGTGCCAGCAGCGAATCGACAGGACCCATACAGGAAGGGGAGCTGTTTTTT.

This clone was observed once. The V and J genes are TRBV7-2 and TRBJ2-7; 10 bases are shared with TRBD2. Trimming cost V 2 bases and J 5 bases; bases outside gene matches: 3. In germline, CDR1 is SGHTA, CDR2 FQGNSA. The CDR3 loop spans 14 amino acids. In DNA form, the CDR3 reads TGTGCCAGCAGCTTATCTAGCGGGAGCGACGAGCAGTACTTC. It translates to CASSLSSGSDEQYF.